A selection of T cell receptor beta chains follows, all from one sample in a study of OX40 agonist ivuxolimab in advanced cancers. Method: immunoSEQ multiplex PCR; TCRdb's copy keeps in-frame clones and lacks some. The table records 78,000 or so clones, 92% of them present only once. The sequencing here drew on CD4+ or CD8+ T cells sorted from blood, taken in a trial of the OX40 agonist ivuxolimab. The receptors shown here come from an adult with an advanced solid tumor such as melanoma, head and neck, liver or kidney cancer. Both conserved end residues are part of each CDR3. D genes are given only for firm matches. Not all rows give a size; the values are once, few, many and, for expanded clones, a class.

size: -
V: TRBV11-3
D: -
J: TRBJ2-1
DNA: TGTGCCAGCAGCTTAAACATTGACAATGAGCAGTTCTTC
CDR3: CASSLNIDNEQFF

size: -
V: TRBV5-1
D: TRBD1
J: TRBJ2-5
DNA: TGCGCCAGCAGCTTGGAGACAGGGTCGGAAGAGACCCAGTACTTC
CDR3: CASSLETGSEETQYF

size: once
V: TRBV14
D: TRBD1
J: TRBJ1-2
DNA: TGTGCCAGCAGCCTACGGACAGGGACGGGCTACACCTTC
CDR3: CASSLRTGTGYTF

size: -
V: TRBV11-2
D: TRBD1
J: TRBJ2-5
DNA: TGTGCCAGCAGCTTAGGGACAGGGAATGCGGAGACCCAGTACTTC
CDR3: CASSLGTGNAETQYF

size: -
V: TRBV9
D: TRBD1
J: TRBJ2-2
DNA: TGTGCCAGCAGCGTAGGGCAGGGGGCAAGCACCGGGGAGCTGTTTTTT
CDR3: CASSVGQGASTGELFF

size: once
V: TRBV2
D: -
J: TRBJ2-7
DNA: TGTGCCAGCAGTGAATTTGACGTCGAGCAGTACTTC
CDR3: CASSEFDVEQYF

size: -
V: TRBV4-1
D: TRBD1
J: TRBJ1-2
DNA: TGCGCCACTAGGGACAGAGGGGGCTATGGCTACACCTTC
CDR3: CATRDRGGYGYTF

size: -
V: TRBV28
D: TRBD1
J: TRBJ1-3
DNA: TGTGCCAGCAGTCGAGGACAGGGCGGCTTCTCTGGAAACACCATATATTTT
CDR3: CASSRGQGGFSGNTIYF

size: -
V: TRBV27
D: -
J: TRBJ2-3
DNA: TGTGCCAGCAGTCCCCTTATTGGGAAGGGGGAGGTAGATACGCAGTATTTT
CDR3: CASSPLIGKGEVDTQYF

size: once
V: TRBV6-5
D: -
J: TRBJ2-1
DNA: TGTGCCAGCAGTTACACGCCTACCTACAATGAGCAGTTCTTC
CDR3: CASSYTPTYNEQFF

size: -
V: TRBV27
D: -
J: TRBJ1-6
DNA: TGTGCCAGCAGTTTGGCAGGGCCCCCCTATAATTCACCCCTCCACTTT
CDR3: CASSLAGPPYNSPLHF

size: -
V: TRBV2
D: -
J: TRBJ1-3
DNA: TGTGCCAGCAGGGGGGATGGAAACACCATATATTTT
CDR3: CASRGDGNTIYF

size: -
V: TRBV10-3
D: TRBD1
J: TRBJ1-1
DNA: TGTGCCATCAAGGGCCCAGGGGGCGTGAGGAACACTGAAGCTTTCTTT
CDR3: CAIKGPGGVRNTEAFF

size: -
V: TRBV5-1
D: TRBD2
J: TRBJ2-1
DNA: TGCGCCAGCAGCTGGAGTCTAGCGGGGGGTTACAATGAGCAGTTCTTC
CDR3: CASSWSLAGGYNEQFF

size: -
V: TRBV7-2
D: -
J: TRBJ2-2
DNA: TGTGCCAGCAGCCGATTATCGGGGGAGCTGTTTTTT
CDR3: CASSRLSGELFF

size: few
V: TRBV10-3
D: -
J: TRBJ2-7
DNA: TGTGCCATCAGTGAGCGCGAAGCAGGGCAGTACTTC
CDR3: CAISEREAGQYF

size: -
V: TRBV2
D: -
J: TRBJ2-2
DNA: TGTGCCAGCAGGTCTGGGGGCGCGAACACCGGGGAGCTGTTTTTT
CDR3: CASRSGGANTGELFF

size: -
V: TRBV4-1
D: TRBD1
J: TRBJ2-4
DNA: TGCGCCAGCAGCCAAGTGGGACAGGGAGTTGCCAAAAACATTCAGTACTTC
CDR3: CASSQVGQGVAKNIQYF

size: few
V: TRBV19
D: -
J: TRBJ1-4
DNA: TGTGCCAGTAGTATTACGGCTTTCGGTAAACTGTTTTTT
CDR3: CASSITAFGKLFF

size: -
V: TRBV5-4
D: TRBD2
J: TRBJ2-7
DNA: TGTGCCAGCAGCTTGGAAGTTTGGGGCCTAGCGGCCTCCTACGAGCAGTACTTC
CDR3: CASSLEVWGLAASYEQYF

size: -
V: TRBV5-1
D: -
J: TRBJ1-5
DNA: TGCGCCAGCAGCGCGGGACGTGGGGGGCCTTATCAGCCCCAGCATTTT
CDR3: CASSAGRGGPYQPQHF

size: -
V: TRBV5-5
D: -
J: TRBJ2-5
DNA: TGTGCCAGCAGCTTGGGACCCCGAGAGACCCAGTACTTC
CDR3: CASSLGPRETQYF

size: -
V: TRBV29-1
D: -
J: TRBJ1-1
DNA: TGCAGCGTAGCGATGGGTTGGGGGATGAACACTGAAGCTTTCTTT
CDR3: CSVAMGWGMNTEAFF

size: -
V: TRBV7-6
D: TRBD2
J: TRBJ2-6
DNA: TGTGCCAGCAGCTTAGCACTAGCGGGGGGTGGAACCTCTGGGGCCAACGTCCTGACTTTC
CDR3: CASSLALAGGGTSGANVLTF